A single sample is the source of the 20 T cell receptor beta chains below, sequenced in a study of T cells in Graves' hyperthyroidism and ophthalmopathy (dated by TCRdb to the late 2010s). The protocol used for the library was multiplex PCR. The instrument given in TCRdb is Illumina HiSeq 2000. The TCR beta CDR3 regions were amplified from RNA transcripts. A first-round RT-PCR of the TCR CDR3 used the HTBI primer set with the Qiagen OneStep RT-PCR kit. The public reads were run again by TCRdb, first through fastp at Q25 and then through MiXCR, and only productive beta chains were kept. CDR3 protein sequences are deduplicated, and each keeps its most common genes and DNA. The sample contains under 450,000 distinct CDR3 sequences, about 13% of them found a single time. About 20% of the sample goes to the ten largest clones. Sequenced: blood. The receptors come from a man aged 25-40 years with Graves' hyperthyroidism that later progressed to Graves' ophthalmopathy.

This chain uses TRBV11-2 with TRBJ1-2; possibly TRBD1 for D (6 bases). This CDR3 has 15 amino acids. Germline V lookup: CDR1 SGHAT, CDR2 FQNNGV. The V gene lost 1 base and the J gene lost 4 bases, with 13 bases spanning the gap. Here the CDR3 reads CASSLVQGLGYGYTF. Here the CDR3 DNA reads TGTGCCAGCAGCTTAGTACAGGGTCTGGGCTATGGCTACACCTTC.

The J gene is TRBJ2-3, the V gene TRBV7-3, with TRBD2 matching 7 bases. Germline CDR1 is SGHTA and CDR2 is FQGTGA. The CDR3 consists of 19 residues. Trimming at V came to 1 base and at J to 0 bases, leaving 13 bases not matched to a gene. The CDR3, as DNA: TGTGCCAGCAGCTTAAACAGTGGTTCTAGCGGTACTAGCACAGATACGCAGTATTTT. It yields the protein CASSLNSGSSGTSTDTQYF.

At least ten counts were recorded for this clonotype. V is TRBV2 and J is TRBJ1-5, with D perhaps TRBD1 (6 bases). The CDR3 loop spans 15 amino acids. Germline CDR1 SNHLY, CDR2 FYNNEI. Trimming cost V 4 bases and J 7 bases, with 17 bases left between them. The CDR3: CASSASTGSGQPQHF. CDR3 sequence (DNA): TGTGCCAGCAGTGCCAGCACAGGGTCAGGGCAGCCCCAGCATTTT.

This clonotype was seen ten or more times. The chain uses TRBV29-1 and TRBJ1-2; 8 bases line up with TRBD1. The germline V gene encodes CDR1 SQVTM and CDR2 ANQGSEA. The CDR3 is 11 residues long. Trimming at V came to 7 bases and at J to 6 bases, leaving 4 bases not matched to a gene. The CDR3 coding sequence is TGCAGCGGACAACAGGGGGATGGCTACACCTTC. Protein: CSGQQGDGYTF.

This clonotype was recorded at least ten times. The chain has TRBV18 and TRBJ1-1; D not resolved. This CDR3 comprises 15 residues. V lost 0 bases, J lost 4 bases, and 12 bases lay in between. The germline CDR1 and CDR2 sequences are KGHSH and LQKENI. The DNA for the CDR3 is TGTGCCAGCTCACCACCGAACAAAGAAGGCACTGAAGCTTTCTTT. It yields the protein CASSPPNKEGTEAFF.

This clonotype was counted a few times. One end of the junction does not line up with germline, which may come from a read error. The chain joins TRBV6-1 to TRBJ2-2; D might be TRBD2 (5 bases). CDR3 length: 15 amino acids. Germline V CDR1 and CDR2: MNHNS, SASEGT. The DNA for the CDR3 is TGTGCCAGCAGTTTTGACTCTTCGAACACCGGGGAGCCGTTTTTT. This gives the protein CASSFDSSNTGEPFF.

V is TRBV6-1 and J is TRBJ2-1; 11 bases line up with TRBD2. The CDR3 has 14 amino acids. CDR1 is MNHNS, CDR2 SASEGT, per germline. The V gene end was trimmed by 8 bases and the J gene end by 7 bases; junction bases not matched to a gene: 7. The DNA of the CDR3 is TGTGCCAGCCAGACTAGCGGGGAACTAAATGAGCAGTTCTTC. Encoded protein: CASQTSGELNEQFF.

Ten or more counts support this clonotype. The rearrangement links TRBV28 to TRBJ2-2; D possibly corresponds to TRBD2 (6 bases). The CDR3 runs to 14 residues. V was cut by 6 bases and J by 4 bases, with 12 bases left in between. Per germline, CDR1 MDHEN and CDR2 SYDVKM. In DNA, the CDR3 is TGTGCCAGCAGGACGGGCGGGGCCACCGGGGAGCTGTTTTTT. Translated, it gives CASRTGGATGELFF.

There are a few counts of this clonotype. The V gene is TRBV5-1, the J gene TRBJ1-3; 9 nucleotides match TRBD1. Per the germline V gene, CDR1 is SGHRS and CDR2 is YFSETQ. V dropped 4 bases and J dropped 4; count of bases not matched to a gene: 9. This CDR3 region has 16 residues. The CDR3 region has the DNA TGCGCCAGCAGCCCACTACAGGGGGCAACAGGAAACACCATATATTTT. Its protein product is CASSPLQGATGNTIYF.

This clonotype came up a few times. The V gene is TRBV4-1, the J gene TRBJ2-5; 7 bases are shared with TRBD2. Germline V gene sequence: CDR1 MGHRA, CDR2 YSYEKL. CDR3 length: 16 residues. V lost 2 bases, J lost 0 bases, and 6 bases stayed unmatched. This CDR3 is CASSQLGGGYQETQYF. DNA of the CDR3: TGCGCCAGCAGCCAATTAGGCGGGGGATACCAAGAGACCCAGTACTTC.

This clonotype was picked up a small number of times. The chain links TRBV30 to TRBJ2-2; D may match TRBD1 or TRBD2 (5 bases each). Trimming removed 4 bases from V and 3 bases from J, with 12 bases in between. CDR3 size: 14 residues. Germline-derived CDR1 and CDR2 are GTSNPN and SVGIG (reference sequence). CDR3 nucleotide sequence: TGTGCCTGGAATAAGGGACCGCACACCGGGGAGCTGTTTTTT. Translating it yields CAWNKGPHTGELFF.

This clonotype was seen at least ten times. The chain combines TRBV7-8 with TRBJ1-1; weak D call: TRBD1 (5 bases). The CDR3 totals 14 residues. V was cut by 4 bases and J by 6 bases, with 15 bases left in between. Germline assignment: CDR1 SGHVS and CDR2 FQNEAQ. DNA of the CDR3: TGTGCCAGCAGCTCCCCGGGGCAGAAGGCTGAAGCTTTCTTT. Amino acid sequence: CASSSPGQKAEAFF.

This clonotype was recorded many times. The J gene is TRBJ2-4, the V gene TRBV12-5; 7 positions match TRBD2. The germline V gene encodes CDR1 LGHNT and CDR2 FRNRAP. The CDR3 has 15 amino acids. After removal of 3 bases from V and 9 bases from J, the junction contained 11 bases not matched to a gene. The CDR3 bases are TGTGCTAGTGGTTTAGGCCGGGCCGGCGGGGGCATTCAGTACTTC. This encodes CASGLGRAGGGIQYF.

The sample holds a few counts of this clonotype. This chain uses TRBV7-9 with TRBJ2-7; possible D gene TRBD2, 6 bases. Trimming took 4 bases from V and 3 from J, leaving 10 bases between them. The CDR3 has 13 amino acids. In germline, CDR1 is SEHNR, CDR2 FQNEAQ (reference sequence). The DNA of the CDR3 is TGTGCCAGCAGCTCCGCGGAGGGCTACGAGCAGTACTTC. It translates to CASSSAEGYEQYF.

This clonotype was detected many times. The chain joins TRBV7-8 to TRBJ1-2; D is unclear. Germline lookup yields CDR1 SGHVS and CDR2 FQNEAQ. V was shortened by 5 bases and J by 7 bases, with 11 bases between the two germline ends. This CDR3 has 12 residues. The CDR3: CASSPPPGGYTF. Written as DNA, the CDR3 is TGTGCCAGCAGCCCGCCCCCCGGTGGCTACACCTTC.

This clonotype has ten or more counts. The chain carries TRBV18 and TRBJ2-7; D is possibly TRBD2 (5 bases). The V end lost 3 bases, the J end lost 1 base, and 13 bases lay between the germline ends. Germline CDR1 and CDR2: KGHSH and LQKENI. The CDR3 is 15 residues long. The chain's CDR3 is CASSPSLGGSYEQYF. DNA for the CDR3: TGTGCCAGCTCACCCTCCCTTGGCGGGTCCTACGAGCAGTACTTC.

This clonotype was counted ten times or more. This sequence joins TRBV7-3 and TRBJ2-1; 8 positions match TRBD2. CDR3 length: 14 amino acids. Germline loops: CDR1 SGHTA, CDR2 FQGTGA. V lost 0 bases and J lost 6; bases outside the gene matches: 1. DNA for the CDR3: TGTGCCAGCAGCTTAACCGGACTAGCCAATGAGCAGTTCTTC. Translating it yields CASSLTGLANEQFF.

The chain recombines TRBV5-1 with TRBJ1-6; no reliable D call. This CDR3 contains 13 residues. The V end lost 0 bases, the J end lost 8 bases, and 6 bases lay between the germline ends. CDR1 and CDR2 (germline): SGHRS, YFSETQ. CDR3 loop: CASSLALDSPLHF. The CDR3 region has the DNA TGCGCCAGCAGCTTGGCCCTGGATTCACCCCTCCACTTT.

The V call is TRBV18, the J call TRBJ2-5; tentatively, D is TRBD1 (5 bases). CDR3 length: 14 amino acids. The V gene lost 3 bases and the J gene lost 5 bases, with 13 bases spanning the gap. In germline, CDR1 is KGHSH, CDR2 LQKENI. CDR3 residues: CASSPETDTETQYF. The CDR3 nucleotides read TGTGCCAGCTCACCTGAGACGGACACGGAGACCCAGTACTTC.

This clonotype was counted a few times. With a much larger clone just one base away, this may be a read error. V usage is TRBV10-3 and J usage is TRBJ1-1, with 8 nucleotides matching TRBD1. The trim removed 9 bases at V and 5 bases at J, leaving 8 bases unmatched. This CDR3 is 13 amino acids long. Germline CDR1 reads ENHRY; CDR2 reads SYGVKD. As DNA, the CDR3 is TGTGCCATGAGAGGTGACAGGGGTACTGAAGCTTTCTTT. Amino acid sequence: CAMRGDRGTEAFF.